This record looks at one T cell receptor beta chain sequence and its context. The data were produced by immunoSEQ multiplex PCR, yet TCRdb's version contains in-frame clones alone and is incomplete. Here the sample spans around 70,000 clones, about nine tenths being singletons. The sample belongs to a study of T cell changes during pregnancy in multiple sclerosis. Per germline, CDR1 SNHLY and CDR2 FYNNEI. Trimming at V came to 7 bases and at J to 4 bases, leaving 8 bases not matched to a gene. The CDR3 totals 14 residues. Here the sequenced sample was peripheral blood, taken in the second trimester of pregnancy. The source of this sequence is a female donor with multiple sclerosis, enrolled in a pregnancy study. The chain uses TRBV2 and TRBJ2-7, with TRBD2 identical over 9 bases. CDR3 coding DNA: TGTGCCAGCAAAGGGCGGGAGGGGCTTTACGAGCAGTACTTC. Translating gives CASKGREGLYEQYF.